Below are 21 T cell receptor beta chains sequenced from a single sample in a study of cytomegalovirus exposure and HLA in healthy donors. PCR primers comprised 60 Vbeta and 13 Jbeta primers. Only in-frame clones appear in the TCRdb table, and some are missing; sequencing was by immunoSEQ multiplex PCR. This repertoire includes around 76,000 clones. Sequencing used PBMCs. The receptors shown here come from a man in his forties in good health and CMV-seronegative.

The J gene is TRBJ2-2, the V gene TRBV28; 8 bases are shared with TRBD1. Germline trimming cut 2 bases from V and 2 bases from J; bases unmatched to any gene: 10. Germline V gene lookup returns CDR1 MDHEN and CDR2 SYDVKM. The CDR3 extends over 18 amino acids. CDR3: CASSLRLSSGGNTGELFF. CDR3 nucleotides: TGTGCCAGCAGTTTAAGATTGAGTTCAGGGGGCAACACCGGGGAGCTGTTTTTT.

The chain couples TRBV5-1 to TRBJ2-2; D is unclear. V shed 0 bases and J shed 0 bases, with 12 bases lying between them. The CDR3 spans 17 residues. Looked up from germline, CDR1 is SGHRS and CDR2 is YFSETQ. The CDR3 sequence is CASSLEVSRTNTGELFF. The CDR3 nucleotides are TGCGCCAGCAGCTTGGAGGTTTCCAGGACGAACACCGGGGAGCTGTTTTTT.

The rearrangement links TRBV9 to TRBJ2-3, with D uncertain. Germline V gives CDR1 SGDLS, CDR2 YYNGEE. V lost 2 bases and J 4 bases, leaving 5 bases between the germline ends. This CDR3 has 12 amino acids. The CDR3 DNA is TGTGCCAGCAGCGTTGAGGCAGATACGCAGTATTTT. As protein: CASSVEADTQYF.

DNA of the CDR3: TGCGCCAGCAGCTTGGATCAGGGCGACATTCAGTACTTC. Its protein product is CASSLDQGDIQYF. V and J are TRBV5-1 and TRBJ2-4; D is possibly TRBD1 (5 bases). The germline CDR1 and CDR2 sequences are SGHRS and YFSETQ. V was shortened by 0 bases and J by 8 bases, with 9 bases between the two germline ends. This CDR3 has 13 residues.

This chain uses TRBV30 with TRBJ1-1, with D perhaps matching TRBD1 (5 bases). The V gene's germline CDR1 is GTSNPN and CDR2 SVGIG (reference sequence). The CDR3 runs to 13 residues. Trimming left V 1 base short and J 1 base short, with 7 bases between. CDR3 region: CAWSGQSNTEAFF. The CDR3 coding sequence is TGTGCCTGGAGTGGACAGTCGAACACTGAAGCTTTCTTT. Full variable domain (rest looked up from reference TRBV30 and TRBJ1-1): SQTIHQWPATLVQPVGSPLSLECTVEGTSNPNLYWYRQAAGRGLQLLFYSVGIGQISSEVPQNLSASRPQDRQFILSSKKLLLSDSGFYLCAWSGQSNTEAFFGQGTRLTVV.

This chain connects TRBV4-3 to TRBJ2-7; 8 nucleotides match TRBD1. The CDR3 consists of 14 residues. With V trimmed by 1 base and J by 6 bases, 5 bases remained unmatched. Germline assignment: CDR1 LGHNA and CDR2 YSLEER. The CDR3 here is CASSQVDRAAEQYF. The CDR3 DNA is TGCGCCAGCAGCCAAGTGGACAGGGCCGCCGAGCAGTACTTC.

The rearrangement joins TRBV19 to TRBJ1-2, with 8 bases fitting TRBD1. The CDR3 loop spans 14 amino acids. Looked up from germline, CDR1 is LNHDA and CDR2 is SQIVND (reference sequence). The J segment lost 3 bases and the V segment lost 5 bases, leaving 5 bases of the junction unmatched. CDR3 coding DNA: TGTGCCAGTAGTCCGGACAGGGAATACTATGGCTACACCTTC. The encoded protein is CASSPDREYYGYTF.

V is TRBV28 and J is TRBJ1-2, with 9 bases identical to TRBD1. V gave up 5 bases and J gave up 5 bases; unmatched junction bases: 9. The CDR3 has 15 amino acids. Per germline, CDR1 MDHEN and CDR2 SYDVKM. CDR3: CASSIWTGERYGYTF. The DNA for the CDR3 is TGTGCCAGCAGTATCTGGACAGGGGAAAGGTATGGCTACACCTTC.

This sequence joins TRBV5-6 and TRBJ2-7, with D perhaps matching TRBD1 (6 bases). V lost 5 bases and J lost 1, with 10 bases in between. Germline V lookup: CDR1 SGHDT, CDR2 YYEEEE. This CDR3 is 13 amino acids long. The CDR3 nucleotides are TGTGCCAGCAGTCCCACAGGGTCCTACGAGCAGTACTTC. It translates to CASSPTGSYEQYF.

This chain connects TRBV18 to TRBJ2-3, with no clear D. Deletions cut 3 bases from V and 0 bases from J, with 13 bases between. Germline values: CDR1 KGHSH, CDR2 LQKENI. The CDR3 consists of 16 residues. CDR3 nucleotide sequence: TGTGCCAGCTCACCTCAACCGCAAACTAGCACAGATACGCAGTATTTT. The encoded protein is CASSPQPQTSTDTQYF.

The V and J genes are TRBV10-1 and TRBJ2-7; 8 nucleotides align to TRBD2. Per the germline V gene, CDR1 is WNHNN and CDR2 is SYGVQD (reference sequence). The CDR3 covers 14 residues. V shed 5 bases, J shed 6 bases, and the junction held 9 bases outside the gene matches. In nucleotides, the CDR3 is TGCGCCAGCAGTCCTTTAGCGGGGCCGGGCGAGCAGTACTTC. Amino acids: CASSPLAGPGEQYF.

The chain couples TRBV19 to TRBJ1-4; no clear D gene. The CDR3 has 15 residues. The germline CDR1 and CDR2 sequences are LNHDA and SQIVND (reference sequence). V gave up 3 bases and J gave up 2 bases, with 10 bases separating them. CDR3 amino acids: CASSIGHSTNEKLFF. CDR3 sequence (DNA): TGTGCCAGTAGTATTGGGCATTCCACTAATGAAAAACTGTTTTTT.

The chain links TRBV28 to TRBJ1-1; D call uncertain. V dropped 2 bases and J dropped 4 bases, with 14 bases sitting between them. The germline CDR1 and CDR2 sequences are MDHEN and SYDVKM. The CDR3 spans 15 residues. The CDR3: CASSLQVGLGTEAFF. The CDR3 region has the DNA TGTGCCAGCAGTTTACAGGTTGGGTTGGGCACTGAAGCTTTCTTT.

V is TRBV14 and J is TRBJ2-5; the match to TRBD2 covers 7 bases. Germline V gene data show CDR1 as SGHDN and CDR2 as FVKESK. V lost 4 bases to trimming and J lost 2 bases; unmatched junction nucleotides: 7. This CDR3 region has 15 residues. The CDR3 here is CASSRQLAIQETQYF. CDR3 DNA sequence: TGTGCCAGCAGCCGCCAACTAGCGATTCAAGAGACCCAGTACTTC.

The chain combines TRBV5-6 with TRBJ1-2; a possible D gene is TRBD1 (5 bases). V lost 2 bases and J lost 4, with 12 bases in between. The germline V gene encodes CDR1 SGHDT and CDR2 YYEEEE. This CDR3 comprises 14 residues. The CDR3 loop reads CASSFNLGAYGYTF. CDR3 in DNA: TGTGCCAGCAGCTTTAATCTAGGGGCCTATGGCTACACCTTC.

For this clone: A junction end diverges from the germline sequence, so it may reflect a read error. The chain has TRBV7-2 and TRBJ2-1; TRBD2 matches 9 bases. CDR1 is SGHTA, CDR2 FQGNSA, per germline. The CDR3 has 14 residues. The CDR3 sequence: CASSIAGADNEQFF. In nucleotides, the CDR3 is TGTGCCAGCAGCATAGCGGGAGCTGACAATGAGCAGTTCTTC.

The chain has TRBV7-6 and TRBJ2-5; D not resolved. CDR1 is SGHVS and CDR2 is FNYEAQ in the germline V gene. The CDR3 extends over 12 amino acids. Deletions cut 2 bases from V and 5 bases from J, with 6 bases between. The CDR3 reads CASSLSGETQYF. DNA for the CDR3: TGTGCCAGCAGCTTATCCGGGGAGACCCAGTACTTC. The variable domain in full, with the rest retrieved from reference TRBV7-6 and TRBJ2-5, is GAGVSQSPRYKVTKRGQDVALRCDPISGHVSLYWYRQALGQGPEFLTYFNYEAQQDKSGLPNDRFSAERPEGSISTLTIQRTEQRDSAMYRCASSLSGETQYFGPGTRLLVL.

The CDR3: CAWSGGKNTEAFF. The CDR3 bases are TGTGCCTGGAGTGGAGGAAAAAACACTGAAGCTTTCTTT. This rearrangement joins TRBV30 to TRBJ1-1; D is uncertain. Germline V CDR1 and CDR2: GTSNPN, SVGIG (reference sequence). CDR3 length: 13 amino acids. V was trimmed by 1 base and J by 2 bases, leaving 8 bases between them.

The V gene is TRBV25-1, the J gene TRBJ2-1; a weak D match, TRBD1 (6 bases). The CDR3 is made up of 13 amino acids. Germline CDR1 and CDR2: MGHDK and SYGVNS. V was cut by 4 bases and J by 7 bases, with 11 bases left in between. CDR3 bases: TGTGCCAGCAGTGGGGGGCCTACAAATGAGCAGTTCTTC. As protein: CASSGGPTNEQFF. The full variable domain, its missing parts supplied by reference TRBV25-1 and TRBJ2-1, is EADIYQTPRYLVIGTGKKITLECSQTMGHDKMYWYQQDPGMELHLIHYSYGVNSTEKGDLSSESTVSRIRTEHFPLTLESARPSHTSQYLCASSGGPTNEQFFGPGTRLTVL.

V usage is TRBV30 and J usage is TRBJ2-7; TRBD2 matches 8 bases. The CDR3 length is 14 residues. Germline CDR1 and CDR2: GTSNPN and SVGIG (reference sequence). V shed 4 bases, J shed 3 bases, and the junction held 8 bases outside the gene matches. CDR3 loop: CAWTQLGLDYEQYF. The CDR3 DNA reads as TGTGCCTGGACCCAACTGGGACTAGACTACGAGCAGTACTTC.

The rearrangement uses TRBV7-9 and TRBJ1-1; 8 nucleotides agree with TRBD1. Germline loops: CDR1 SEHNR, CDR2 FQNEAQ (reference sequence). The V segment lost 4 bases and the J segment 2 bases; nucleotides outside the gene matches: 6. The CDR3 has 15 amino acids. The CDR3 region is CASSSLGQANTEAFF. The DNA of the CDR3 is TGTGCCAGCAGCTCCCTGGGACAGGCTAACACTGAAGCTTTCTTT.